This T cell receptor beta chain was profiled in a study of shared clonotypes between healthy human individuals. In the study overall: Each donor contributed plates that comprised three CD4 naive, three CD4 memory, two CD8 naive and one CD8 memory.

This clone was recorded once. Its antigen is currently unknown. Whole-study results and caveats: Inspection by rarefaction showed sorted-subset sequencing to be incomplete despite large depth. Only blood underwent sampling, and tissue repertoires likely differ. Lower generation probabilities were found for non-shared clonotypes than for those shared by all four donors.

Libraries were prepared by immunoSEQ multiplex PCR; TCRdb keeps only in-frame clonotypes and omits some of them. The top ten clones hold approximately 0.3% of a sample with about 600,000 clones, 98% of them seen once. Germline CDR1 and CDR2: SQVTM and ANQGSEA. V was trimmed by 2 bases and J by 3 bases, leaving 10 bases between them. The CDR3 loop spans 14 amino acids. As defined, naive CD8 cells were CD45RO-negative and positively selected for CCR7, with terminally differentiated effector memory CD45RA+ cells excluded. The gene calls are TRBV29-1 and TRBJ2-2; a possible D gene is TRBD1 (6 bases). The sample was naive CD8+ T cells sorted from blood. This sequence originates from a man aged 25-45 years in good health. CDR3 nucleotide sequence: TGCAGCGTTGAATTACAGGGAGACACCGGGGAGCTGTTTTTT. It specifies CSVELQGDTGELFF.